The clone carrying this TCR beta chain was picked up a small number of times. What it binds is unknown. The data originate from a study of T cell repertoires in cytomegalovirus infection. The overall study: CMV epitopes in the study were HLA-C-restricted (recently identified) and HLA-B-restricted (well studied). From public TCR beta signatures came an indication of both CMV infection and matching HLA type.

One entry per CDR3 protein results from TCRdb running MiXCR on the reads. Of hundreds of thousands of distinct CDR3 sequences detected, roughly 43% appear once; the ten largest clones hold 40% to 50%. Notes on the study in general: Dominating the ex vivo response were TCR beta clonotypes that were CMV-specific and HLA-C-restricted. Cumulative frequency (of public TCR beta family members) identified carriers of CMV plus the relevant HLA.

Germline CDR1 is SGHTA and CDR2 is FQGNSA. This CDR3 spans 15 amino acids. V was pared by 1 base and J by 3 bases, with 12 bases between. The sample was cultured PBMCs, taken from culture after CMV antigen stimulation. The chain joins TRBV7-2 to TRBJ1-2; no firm D call. The sequence was collected from a human donor in good health (CMV status not recorded). Some clones in this sample may be carry-over from other donors' samples. The CDR3 spells CASSLGPTRDYGYTF. CDR3 coding DNA: TGTGCCAGCAGCTTAGGCCCCACAAGGGACTATGGCTACACCTTC. Based on the CDR3 plus reference TRBV7-2 and TRBJ1-2, the full variable domain is GAGVSQSPSNKVTEKGKDVELRCDPISGHTALYWYRQSLGQGLEFLIYFQGNSAPDKSGLPSDRFSAERTGGSVSTLTIQRTQQEDSAVYLCASSLGPTRDYGYTFGSGTRLTVV.